A single TCR beta chain is shown here with its context. This specimen belongs to a study of blood T cell repertoires in COVID-19. Across the study: COVID-19 samples collected from the United States, Italy and Spain covered acute and convalescent phases. From T cells, B-cell-depleted T cells, or PBMCs came the material, which was cDNA or gDNA.

CDR1 and CDR2 from the germline V gene are SNHLY and FYNNEI. Germline trimming cut 7 bases from V and 5 bases from J; bases unmatched to any gene: 3. The CDR3 sequence is 12 residues long. Original processing notes: Reference gene primers were amplified, and this amplification served to estimate nucleated cell counts. TCRdb's copy holds only in-frame clones and misses some; the assay was immunoSEQ multiplex PCR. V and J calls and clone size are as listed in that table; D and trimming were resolved from the DNA. Here the sample spans some 80,000 clones, less than 90% being singletons. The genes are TRBV2 and TRBJ2-7, with TRBD1 identical over 9 bases. The material sequenced was peripheral blood. The receptor comes from a man in his fifties or sixties with active or convalescent COVID-19. CDR3 sequence: CASKRQGDEQYF. The CDR3 coding sequence is TGTGCCAGCAAAAGACAGGGGGACGAGCAGTACTTC.